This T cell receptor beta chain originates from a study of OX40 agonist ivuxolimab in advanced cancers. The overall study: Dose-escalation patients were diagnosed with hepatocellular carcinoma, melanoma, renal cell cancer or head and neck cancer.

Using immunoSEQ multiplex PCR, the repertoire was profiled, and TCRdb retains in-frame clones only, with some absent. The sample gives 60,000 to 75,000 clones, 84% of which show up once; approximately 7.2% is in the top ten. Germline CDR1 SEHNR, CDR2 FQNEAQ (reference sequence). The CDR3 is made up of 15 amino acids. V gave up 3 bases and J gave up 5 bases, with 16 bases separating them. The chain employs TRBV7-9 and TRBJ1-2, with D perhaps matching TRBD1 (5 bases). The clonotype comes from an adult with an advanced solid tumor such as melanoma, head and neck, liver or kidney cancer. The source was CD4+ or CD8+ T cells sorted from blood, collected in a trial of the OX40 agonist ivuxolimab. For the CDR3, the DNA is TGTGCCAGCAGCTTGACTACAGGAAAGGGGTATGGCTACACCTTC. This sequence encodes CASSLTTGKGYGYTF.